This T cell receptor (beta chain) comes out of a study of T cell changes during pregnancy in multiple sclerosis. Using immunoSEQ multiplex PCR, the repertoire was profiled, and TCRdb retains in-frame clones only, with some absent. The table lists about 100,000 clones, 94% of them singletons. The length of the CDR3 is 12 residues. The ends were cut back, 8 bases at V and 4 bases at J, with 12 bases in the middle. CDR1 SNHLY and CDR2 FYNNEI come from the germline V gene. Sequenced here: peripheral blood, sampled before pregnancy. The clonotype originates from a female donor with multiple sclerosis, enrolled in a pregnancy study. The rearrangement joins TRBV2 to TRBJ2-7, with TRBD1 as a possible D gene (8 bases). CDR3 protein: CASLQGGYEQYF. The CDR3 region has the DNA TGTGCCAGCCTACAGGGGGGGTACGAGCAGTACTTC.